Here is one T cell receptor beta chain with its context. In the original analysis: Amplification from reference gene primers served as the basis for estimated nucleated cell counts. TCRdb keeps only in-frame clones here, not all; method: immunoSEQ multiplex PCR. V and J calls and clone size are given by that table; D and trimming were obtained from the DNA. The profile shows some 310,000 clones, about nine tenths of them singletons. The data were taken from a study of blood T cell repertoires in COVID-19. Trimming cost V 6 bases and J 0 bases, with 12 bases left between them. Germline V gene lookup returns CDR1 SEHNR and CDR2 FQNEAQ (reference sequence). The CDR3 is made up of 14 amino acids.

The chain carries TRBV7-9 and TRBJ2-7, with D perhaps TRBD1 (6 bases). The receptor was isolated from a man between 45 and 60 years old with active or convalescent COVID-19. Sequencing input: peripheral blood. As DNA, the CDR3 is TGTGCCAGCAGAAAACAGGGAAGCTCCTACGAGCAGTACTTC. Translation gives CASRKQGSSYEQYF.